Listed below are T cell receptor beta chains from one sample, sequenced in a study of T cells after posttransplantation cyclophosphamide. Profiling relied on immunoSEQ multiplex PCR, and the TCRdb table lists in-frame clones only, not all of them. The data show 7,000 to 9,500 clones, with none appearing a single time. The starting material was PBMCs, obtained approximately 380 days after allogeneic stem cell transplant with posttransplant cyclophosphamide. The receptors shown here come from a male patient aged 45 to 59 who received an allogeneic stem cell transplant from a related donor and was CMV-positive. The graft donor may be the source of some T cells. Both conserved end residues are part of each CDR3. D genes are given only for firm matches. The size field is filled for only some rows; it gives once, few, many or a size class.

v_call	d_call	clone_size	j_call	cdr3_nt	cdr3_aa
TRBV15	.	few	TRBJ1-6	TGTGCCACCAGCAGAGATGGTGCAGGGCCTCGGACACCCCTCCACTTT	CATSRDGAGPRTPLHF
TRBV7-2	.	medium-sized	TRBJ1-5	TGTGCCAGCAGCCATAGGAGGGGAGGCAATCAGCCCCAGCATTTT	CASSHRRGGNQPQHF
TRBV29-1	TRBD2	many	TRBJ2-5	TGCAGCGGAATTCGCCTAGCGGGAGGTGAGACCCAGTACTTC	CSGIRLAGGETQYF
TRBV5-6	.	medium-sized	TRBJ2-3	TGTGCCAGCAGCCACAGGGAGATGAGCACAGATACGCAGTATTTT	CASSHREMSTDTQYF
TRBV4-2	.	many	TRBJ2-2	TGTGCCAGCAGCCATGTAGGGAGTGTCACCGGGGAGCTGTTTTTT	CASSHVGSVTGELFF
TRBV7-2	TRBD2	many	TRBJ2-1	TGTGCCAGCAGCTTAGATAGCGGGGGGTCCTACAATGAGCAGTTCTTC	CASSLDSGGSYNEQFF
TRBV27	TRBD2	many	TRBJ2-1	TGTGCCAGCAGTACAGGACTAGCGGTCTCCTACAATGAGCAGTTCTTC	CASSTGLAVSYNEQFF
TRBV2	TRBD1	many	TRBJ1-6	TGTGCCAGCACCGGGGGGACAGGGGAAAAACCCCTCCACTTT	CASTGGTGEKPLHF
TRBV7-8	.	many	TRBJ2-5	TGTGCCAGCAGCTCTAGACTGCAAGAGACCCAGTACTTC	CASSSRLQETQYF
TRBV9	.	many	TRBJ2-2	TGTGCCAGCAGCCCGCCCCTAAGTATGGCCGGGGAGCTGTTTTTT	CASSPPLSMAGELFF
TRBV14	TRBD1	many	TRBJ2-7	TGTGCCAGCAGCCCACAGGGGTCCCCCCGCTACGAGCAGTACTTC	CASSPQGSPRYEQYF
TRBV5-8	.	medium-sized	TRBJ2-5	TGTGCCAGCAGCTCATTCCAGGGAAAAGAGACCCAGTACTTC	CASSSFQGKETQYF
TRBV5-6	TRBD2	medium-sized	TRBJ2-3	TGTGCCAGCAGCTCCTGGACTAGCGGGGATCGAACAGATACGCAGTATTTT	CASSSWTSGDRTDTQYF
TRBV27	TRBD1	many	TRBJ2-7	TGTGCCAGCAGTCGGGACAGCAGACTGTACGAGCAGTACTTC	CASSRDSRLYEQYF
TRBV18	.	many	TRBJ2-7	TGTGCCAGCTCACCACCGGCAGGGGATTACTACGAGCAGTACTTC	CASSPPAGDYYEQYF
TRBV6-5	.	many	TRBJ2-5	TGTGCCAGCAGTAGTAGGGGCCCTCGGACCCAGTACTTC	CASSSRGPRTQYF
TRBV18	.	few	TRBJ2-2	TGTGCCAGCTCACCCTTTACCGGGGAGCTGTTTTTT	CASSPFTGELFF
TRBV6-1	TRBD1	many	TRBJ1-6	TGTGCCAGCATCAAACAGGGGGCTAGTAATTCACCCCTCCACTTT	CASIKQGASNSPLHF
TRBV7-9	.	many	TRBJ2-7	TGTGCCAGCAGCTTAGGTCTAGCGTCCGACGAGCAGTACTTC	CASSLGLASDEQYF
TRBV5-1	.	.	TRBJ1-1	TGCGCCAGCAGCTTGGGGGATCGGGGCACTGAAGCTTTCTTT	CASSLGDRGTEAFF
TRBV6-5	TRBD2	many	TRBJ2-7	TGTGCCAGCAGTGCGGGGCTGCGGGGGGAGCAGTACTTC	CASSAGLRGEQYF
TRBV30	TRBD2	many	TRBJ2-1	TGTGCCTGGAGCCGAAGGACTAGCGGGAGAGGCCGTTACAATGAGCAGTTCTTC	CAWSRRTSGRGRYNEQFF
TRBV18	TRBD2	few	TRBJ2-5	TGTGCCAGCTCACCAGCGGGGGGGCTAGAGACCCAGCACTTC	CASSPAGGLETQHF
TRBV6-1	.	many	TRBJ2-7	TGTGCCAGCAGTGAAAACGCAGGCAGCTCCTACGAGCAGTACTTC	CASSENAGSSYEQYF
TRBV10-1	TRBD2	many	TRBJ2-3	TGCGCCAGCAGTGAGACCCCTCGGCGGGGGGACACAGATACGCAGTATTTT	CASSETPRRGDTDTQYF
TRBV4-3	TRBD1	many	TRBJ2-7	TGCGCCAGCAGCCAAGCCTATGAGACAGGGTCGGTCGAGCAGTACTTC	CASSQAYETGSVEQYF
TRBV11-2	TRBD2	many	TRBJ2-3	TGTGCCAGCAGCCTAGGACTAGGCGGTACGCAGTATTTT	CASSLGLGGTQYF
TRBV7-8	TRBD1	many	TRBJ2-2	TGTGCCAGCAGCTCGGACAGGGGGCTGGCCACCGGGGAGCTGTTTTTT	CASSSDRGLATGELFF
TRBV21-1	.	many	TRBJ2-3	TGTGCCAGCAGCAAAGTGGGTAGAAGGCGGCGGACAGATACGCAGTATTTT	CASSKVGRRRRTDTQYF
TRBV4-1	TRBD1	many	TRBJ2-7	TGCGCCAGCAGCCACTTTCTCGGGACAGCCGCCTACGAGCAGTACTTC	CASSHFLGTAAYEQYF
TRBV6-5	TRBD1	.	TRBJ2-4	TGTGCCAGCAGTCACCAGGACAGGCCTAGCATTCAGTACTTC	CASSHQDRPSIQYF
TRBV9	.	many	TRBJ1-2	TGTGCCAGCAGCGTAGCCGAGGGAACACGGTTCTATGGCTACACCTTC	CASSVAEGTRFYGYTF
TRBV7-8	TRBD1	many	TRBJ1-2	TGTGCCAGCAGCCTCTCCCTAGGACAGGGGGCTTATGGCTACACCTTC	CASSLSLGQGAYGYTF
TRBV2	TRBD1	many	TRBJ1-1	TGTGCCAGCAGTAAGGGACAGGGGGCGACTGAAGCTTTCTTT	CASSKGQGATEAFF
TRBV12-5	.	many	TRBJ2-7	TGTGCTAGCCGCCCGGGAGGACAGGGAGCCTACGAGCAGTACTTC	CASRPGGQGAYEQYF
TRBV5-1	.	medium-sized	TRBJ1-2	TGCGCCAGCAGCATGGCCAGGGGTGGCTACACCTTC	CASSMARGGYTF
TRBV7-2	TRBD2	.	TRBJ2-2	TGTGCCAGCAGCATAGCGGGGGGGCCAGGGGAGCTGTTTTTT	CASSIAGGPGELFF
TRBV2	.	many	TRBJ1-6	TGTGCCAGCAGGAGACAGCTTATACTAAGCTATAATTCACCCCTCCACTTT	CASRRQLILSYNSPLHF
TRBV9	.	many	TRBJ1-2	TGTGCCAGCAGAAGTGACACCGGCTTTGGCTACACCTTC	CASRSDTGFGYTF
TRBV7-9	.	many	TRBJ2-5	TGTGCCAGCAGCTACACAGGGTTAGGGACCCAGTACTTC	CASSYTGLGTQYF
TRBV27	TRBD1	many	TRBJ2-1	TGTGCCAGCAGTTTAAGCCGGGGACAGGGACCCTATAATGAGCAGTTCTTC	CASSLSRGQGPYNEQFF
TRBV7-2	.	many	TRBJ1-2	TGTGCCAGCAGCCCCGACAGCTATGGCTACACCTTC	CASSPDSYGYTF
TRBV19	TRBD1	many	TRBJ2-7	TGTGCCAGTAGTATAGCGGGGACAGGGGTTGGCGAGCAGTACTTC	CASSIAGTGVGEQYF
TRBV15	.	many	TRBJ2-7	TGTGCCACCAGCAGAGATACAGACAACTACGAGCAGTACTTC	CATSRDTDNYEQYF
TRBV11-2	TRBD1	many	TRBJ1-1	TGTGCCAGCAGCTCTATGGGACAGGGAACCACTGAAGCTTTCTTT	CASSSMGQGTTEAFF
TRBV18	TRBD2	many	TRBJ2-3	TGTGCCAGCTCACCACCAGGACTAGCGGCTAGCACAGATACGCAGTATTTT	CASSPPGLAASTDTQYF
TRBV5-1	TRBD2	many	TRBJ2-1	TGCGCCAGCAGTTCGGGGGGGGGTAGCTCCTACAATGAGCAGTTCTTC	CASSSGGGSSYNEQFF
TRBV28	.	many	TRBJ2-7	TGTGCCAGCAGTTTGTTGACTAGCTCCTACGAGCAGTACTTC	CASSLLTSSYEQYF
TRBV6-5	.	medium-sized	TRBJ1-2	TGTGCCAGCAGCAATGGGGGACTACCCTATGGCTACACCTTC	CASSNGGLPYGYTF
TRBV4-1	.	many	TRBJ2-7	TGCGCCAGCAGCCCAGAACAGGGCTACGAGCAGTACTTC	CASSPEQGYEQYF
TRBV6-5	.	many	TRBJ1-2	TGTGCCAGCAGTTACTCAGGAGGGCAGAGCTATGGCTACACCTTC	CASSYSGGQSYGYTF
TRBV5-1	TRBD1	many	TRBJ1-5	TGCGCCAGCAGCCCGGGGACAGGGCTTGACAATCAGCCCCAGCATTTT	CASSPGTGLDNQPQHF
TRBV14	.	many	TRBJ2-5	TGTGCCAGCAGCGCCCAGGACCAAGAGACCCAGTACTTC	CASSAQDQETQYF